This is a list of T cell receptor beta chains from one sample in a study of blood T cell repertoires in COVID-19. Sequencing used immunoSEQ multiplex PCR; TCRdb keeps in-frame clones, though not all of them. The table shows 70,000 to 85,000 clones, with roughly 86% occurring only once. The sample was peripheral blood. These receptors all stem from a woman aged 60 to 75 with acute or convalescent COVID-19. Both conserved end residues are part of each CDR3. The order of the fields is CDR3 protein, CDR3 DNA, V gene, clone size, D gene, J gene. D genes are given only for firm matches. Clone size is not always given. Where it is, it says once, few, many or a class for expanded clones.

cdr3_aa: CSAYRGVATEAFF
cdr3_nt: TGCAGCGCCTACAGGGGAGTGGCCACTGAAGCTTTCTTT
v_call: TRBV29-1
clone_size: NA
d_call: TRBD1
j_call: TRBJ1-1

cdr3_aa: CSVARGWTGGAETQYF
cdr3_nt: TGCAGCGTGGCCCGGGGCTGGACAGGGGGCGCGGAGACCCAGTACTTC
v_call: TRBV29-1
clone_size: NA
d_call: TRBD1
j_call: TRBJ2-5

cdr3_aa: CSVEDQVGVGYTF
cdr3_nt: TGCAGCGTTGAAGATCAGGTGGGCGTGGGCTACACCTTC
v_call: TRBV29-1
clone_size: NA
d_call: NA
j_call: TRBJ1-2

cdr3_aa: CAIQPRQGETQYF
cdr3_nt: TGTGCCATCCAACCCAGACAAGGAGAGACCCAGTACTTC
v_call: TRBV10-3
clone_size: once
d_call: NA
j_call: TRBJ2-5

cdr3_aa: CASSQHHPRLADTYEQYF
cdr3_nt: TGTGCCAGCAGCCAACACCACCCACGACTAGCGGACACCTACGAGCAGTACTTC
v_call: TRBV3-1/TRBV3-2
clone_size: few
d_call: TRBD2
j_call: TRBJ2-7

cdr3_aa: CASSQEATGTDTQYF
cdr3_nt: TGCGCCAGCAGCCAAGAAGCGACAGGCACAGATACGCAGTATTTT
v_call: TRBV4-3
clone_size: NA
d_call: NA
j_call: TRBJ2-3

cdr3_aa: CASSLDRSGNTIYF
cdr3_nt: TGTGCCAGCAGCTTAGATCGCTCTGGAAACACCATATATTTT
v_call: TRBV7-2
clone_size: NA
d_call: NA
j_call: TRBJ1-3

cdr3_aa: CASSQGAGWAYEQYF
cdr3_nt: TGCGCCAGCAGCCAAGGAGCAGGGTGGGCCTACGAGCAGTACTTC
v_call: TRBV4-3
clone_size: NA
d_call: NA
j_call: TRBJ2-7

cdr3_aa: CASSSTSTDYGYTF
cdr3_nt: TGTGCCAGCAGCTCCACTTCGACAGACTATGGCTACACCTTC
v_call: TRBV7-2
clone_size: few
d_call: NA
j_call: TRBJ1-2

cdr3_aa: CASRATGHNQPQHF
cdr3_nt: TGTGCCAGCAGAGCCACAGGGCACAATCAGCCCCAGCATTTT
v_call: TRBV27
clone_size: NA
d_call: NA
j_call: TRBJ1-5

cdr3_aa: CASTPRRGQTYNEQFF
cdr3_nt: TGTGCCAGCACCCCAAGACGAGGCCAAACCTACAATGAGCAGTTCTTC
v_call: TRBV28
clone_size: NA
d_call: NA
j_call: TRBJ2-1

cdr3_aa: CATSDPMAYGYTF
cdr3_nt: TGTGCCACCAGTGATCCCATGGCATATGGCTACACCTTC
v_call: TRBV24-1
clone_size: NA
d_call: NA
j_call: TRBJ1-2

cdr3_aa: CASRASGQNNEQFF
cdr3_nt: TGTGCCAGCAGGGCTAGCGGGCAAAACAATGAGCAGTTCTTC
v_call: TRBV7-9
clone_size: NA
d_call: TRBD2
j_call: TRBJ2-1

cdr3_aa: CSVVGTSDIQYF
cdr3_nt: TGCAGCGTCGTCGGGACTAGCGACATTCAGTACTTC
v_call: TRBV29-1
clone_size: once
d_call: TRBD2
j_call: TRBJ2-4

cdr3_aa: CASSQRRDSQANTGELFF
cdr3_nt: TGTGCCAGCAGCCAGAGAAGGGACAGTCAAGCGAACACCGGGGAGCTGTTTTTT
v_call: TRBV4-2
clone_size: few
d_call: TRBD1
j_call: TRBJ2-2